The entry below gives a single T cell receptor (beta chain) sequence along with its context. Its specificity is not known. This sample was included in a study of shared clonotypes between healthy human individuals. This CDR3 has 14 amino acids. Deletions cut 4 bases from V and 5 bases from J, with 15 bases between. Germline assignment: CDR1 SGHDT and CDR2 YYEEEE. The test was conducted at deep level. Sequencing used immunoSEQ multiplex PCR; TCRdb keeps in-frame clones, though not all of them. This table holds roughly 2 million clones, 85% to 95% found once. Findings and limits, study-wide: Investigators expected sequencing depth to affect clonotype sharing among donors. Rarefaction exposed incomplete sorted-subset sequencing despite large depth.

This chain uses TRBV5-6 with TRBJ2-5; D gene ambiguous. This TCR derives from a man between 18 and 35 years old in good health. Sequenced sample: naive CD4+ T cells sorted from blood. As for subset: CD45RA+ positively selected. Here the CDR3 reads CASSRGGVGETQYF. DNA of the CDR3: TGTGCCAGCAGCCGAGGTGGGGTTGGCGAGACCCAGTACTTC.